The T cell receptor (beta chain) described here comes from a study of blood T cell repertoires in COVID-19. Assay used: immunoSEQ multiplex PCR; TCRdb lists only in-frame clones, some missing. The sample contains about 180,000 clones, roughly 89% of which appear only once. The germline CDR1 and CDR2 sequences are SQVTM and ANQGSEA. Trimming at V came to 4 bases and at J to 0 bases, leaving 10 bases not matched to a gene. There are 17 residues in the CDR3. The sequenced material came from peripheral blood. The origin of this receptor is a woman in her 70s with COVID-19, enrolled during active disease. The chain links TRBV29-1 to TRBJ1-3; 9 nucleotides align to TRBD1. The CDR3 sequence is CSVAPKPGQGSGNTIYF. The CDR3 DNA follows: TGCAGCGTTGCCCCTAAACCGGGACAGGGCTCTGGAAACACCATATATTTT.